This TCR beta chain is from a study of CD8 T cell repertoires and HIV-1 epitope variants. The germline V gene has CDR1 SGHVS and CDR2 FNYEAQ. The CDR3 extends over 15 amino acids. The ends were cut back, 10 bases at V and 2 bases at J, with 18 bases in the middle. The method was immunoSEQ multiplex PCR; TCRdb's version includes in-frame clones alone and lacks a portion of them. Altogether roughly 4,000 clones are present, about 64% being singletons, with the ten largest covering 40% to 45%. This clone appeared a few times. Its antigen is as yet unknown. The chain links TRBV7-6 to TRBJ1-3; D remains ambiguous. This TCR was sampled from a male donor with HIV. Sequences were obtained from cultured CD8+ T cells derived from PBMCs. CDR3 protein: CATSGPETTGNTIYF. In nucleotides, the CDR3 is TGTGCCACCAGTGGGCCCGAAACGACTGGAAACACCATATATTTT. Supplemented by reference TRBV7-6 and TRBJ1-3, the full variable domain reads GAGVSQSPRYKVTKRGQDVALRCDPISGHVSLYWYRQALGQGPEFLTYFNYEAQQDKSGLPNDRFSAERPEGSISTLTIQRTEQRDSAMYRCATSGPETTGNTIYFGEGSWLTVV.